This is a list of T cell receptor beta chains from one sample in a study of blood T cell repertoires in COVID-19. Sequencing was performed with immunoSEQ multiplex PCR; in TCRdb, only in-frame clones are kept and a portion is missing. The table has about 94,000 clones, 87% seen once. Sequenced material: peripheral blood. These receptors were taken from a human donor with acute or convalescent COVID-19. The donor label of this sample is uncertain. The CDR3 runs from the conserved cysteine through the conserved F or W. D genes are given only for firm matches. Clone size is not always given. Where it is, it says once, few, many or a class for expanded clones.

>NA|TRBV5-1|TRBJ1-3|NA
CASSSEGGSGNTIYF
TGCGCCAGCAGCTCGGAAGGGGGCTCTGGAAACACCATATATTTT
>NA|TRBV28|TRBJ1-1|NA
CASSPPPRLEAFF
TGTGCCAGCAGTCCCCCGCCGAGGTTGGAAGCTTTCTTT
>NA|TRBV27|TRBJ2-7|TRBD1
CASSASTGYEQYF
TGTGCCAGCAGTGCCTCGACAGGGTACGAGCAGTACTTC
>NA|TRBV6-6|TRBJ2-2|TRBD1
CASSRNRGNTGELFF
TGTGCCAGCAGCCGGAACAGGGGAAACACCGGGGAGCTGTTTTTT
>NA|TRBV5-1|TRBJ1-6|NA
CASSLSGAGVNSPLHF
TGCGCCAGCAGCTTGTCAGGGGCCGGGGTAAATTCACCCCTCCACTTT
>NA|TRBV15|TRBJ2-1|TRBD2
CATSRDPPPSGAYNEQFF
TGTGCCACCAGCAGAGATCCCCCTCCTAGCGGCGCTTACAATGAGCAATTCTTC
>NA|TRBV11-1|TRBJ2-5|NA
CASSSGRQETQYF
TGTGCCAGCAGCAGTGGCCGCCAAGAGACCCAGTACTTC
>NA|TRBV28|TRBJ2-3|NA
CASSLGSQYTDTQYF
TGTGCCAGCAGTTTAGGGTCACAGTACACAGATACGCAGTATTTT
>NA|TRBV29-1|TRBJ2-7|TRBD2
CSVRTGTSYYEQYF
TGCAGCGTTAGAACCGGGACTAGCTACTACGAGCAGTACTTC
>once|TRBV7-3|TRBJ2-3|TRBD2
CASSLGLAGPVDTQYF
TGTGCCAGCAGCTTGGGACTAGCGGGGCCCGTTGATACGCAGTATTTT
>NA|TRBV5-6|TRBJ1-4|TRBD1
CASSLRPTGATNEKLFF
TGTGCCAGCAGCTTGAGACCTACAGGGGCAACTAATGAAAAACTGTTTTTT
>NA|TRBV2|TRBJ2-6|NA
CASSETGSAGANVLTF
TGTGCCAGCAGCGAGACAGGATCAGCTGGGGCCAACGTCCTGACTTTC
>NA|TRBV6-6|TRBJ2-2|NA
CASSTLAGELFF
TGTGCCAGCAGTACGTTAGCCGGGGAGCTGTTTTTT
>NA|TRBV20-1|TRBJ2-7|NA
CSASRQNPGAYEQYF
TGCAGTGCTAGTCGGCAAAATCCCGGGGCCTACGAGCAGTACTTC
>NA|TRBV29-1|TRBJ1-2|NA
CSVPGASGNSNYGYTF
TGCAGCGTTCCGGGAGCCTCGGGCAATTCTAACTATGGCTACACCTTC
>few|TRBV12-3/TRBV12-4|TRBJ1-1|NA
CATNKQGRTEAFF
TGTGCCACGAACAAACAGGGCCGGACTGAAGCTTTCTTT
>NA|TRBV6-5|TRBJ1-3|NA
CASRATRQAGNTIYF
TGTGCCAGCAGGGCAACCAGACAGGCTGGAAACACCATATATTTT
>NA|TRBV7-9|TRBJ2-3|NA
CASSLAGQNTDTQYF
TGTGCCAGCAGCTTAGCGGGGCAGAACACAGATACGCAGTATTTT
>NA|TRBV3-1/TRBV3-2|TRBJ1-2|TRBD1
CASSRGGQGGGYTF
TGTGCCAGCAGCCGAGGCGGACAGGGGGGAGGCTACACCTTC
>NA|TRBV6-5|TRBJ2-2|NA
CASSTGYNTGELFF
TGTGCCAGCAGTACAGGGTATAACACCGGGGAGCTGTTTTTT
>NA|TRBV7-2|TRBJ1-3|TRBD1
CASSRDRGNTIYF
TGTGCCAGCAGCAGGGACAGGGGAAACACCATATATTTT
>once|TRBV12-5|TRBJ2-3|NA
CASGRAENTDTQYF
TGTGCTAGTGGTAGAGCGGAGAACACAGATACGCAGTATTTT
>NA|TRBV5-1|TRBJ2-2|TRBD1
CASSPWGQGNTGELFF
TGCGCCAGCAGCCCCTGGGGACAGGGGAACACCGGGGAGCTGTTTTTT
>NA|TRBV21-1|TRBJ2-7|NA
CASSNRGGFEQYF
TGTGCCAGCAGCAACAGGGGTGGTTTCGAGCAGTACTTC
>NA|TRBV6-5|TRBJ2-7|TRBD2
CASSYGEGYEQYF
TGTGCCAGCAGTTACGGGGAGGGCTACGAGCAGTACTTC
>NA|TRBV24-1|TRBJ2-3|TRBD1
CATSDPRTGFGADTQYF
TGTGCCACCAGTGACCCTAGGACAGGGTTTGGGGCAGATACGCAGTATTTT
>few|TRBV11-3|TRBJ1-1|NA
CASSRRGGGTEAFF
TGTGCCAGCAGCCGGAGAGGGGGGGGCACTGAAGCTTTCTTT
>few|TRBV10-1|TRBJ2-2|TRBD1
CASSERAGGAPGELFF
TGCGCCAGCAGTGAACGGGCAGGGGGCGCCCCGGGGGAGCTGTTTTTT
>NA|TRBV5-1|TRBJ2-7|TRBD2
CASNLAGSYEQYF
TGCGCCAGCAATCTAGCGGGGTCCTACGAGCAGTACTTC
>NA|TRBV18|TRBJ2-7|TRBD2
CASSPPGSGGSYEQYF
TGTGCCAGCTCACCACCGGGCAGCGGGGGCTCCTACGAGCAGTACTTC
>NA|TRBV14|TRBJ2-1|NA
CASSQVFFPREQFF
TGTGCCAGCAGCCAAGTTTTTTTCCCTCGTGAGCAGTTCTTC
>NA|TRBV13|TRBJ1-1|TRBD1
CASSFVGGDRDEAFF
TGTGCCAGCAGCTTTGTGGGGGGGGACAGGGACGAAGCTTTCTTT
>NA|TRBV20-1|TRBJ2-1|NA
CSAQGGSQFF
TGCAGTGCCCAGGGCGGCTCTCAGTTCTTC
>NA|TRBV11-3|TRBJ1-1|NA
CASSLNGNTEAFF
TGTGCCAGCAGCTTAAACGGGAACACTGAAGCTTTCTTT
>NA|TRBV7-2|TRBJ1-2|NA
CASSYDFTGNYGYTF
TGTGCCAGCAGCTACGATTTTACAGGAAACTATGGCTACACCTTC
>NA|TRBV11-2|TRBJ2-5|TRBD2
CASSLGAGGRIKETQYF
TGTGCCAGCAGCTTGGGGGCGGGGGGCCGAATTAAAGAGACCCAGTACTTC
>NA|TRBV2|TRBJ2-1|TRBD1
CASSEPHLDRGGNTYNEQFF
TGTGCCAGCAGTGAACCCCATCTGGACAGGGGAGGAAATACGTACAATGAGCAGTTCTTC
>NA|TRBV19|TRBJ1-5|TRBD1
CASSRTGLGSNQPQHF
TGTGCCAGTAGTAGGACAGGGCTTGGTAGCAATCAGCCCCAGCATTTT
>NA|TRBV7-9|TRBJ2-7|NA
CASSSGQSYEQYF
TGTGCCAGCAGCTCAGGACAGTCCTACGAGCAGTACTTC
>NA|TRBV12-3/TRBV12-4|TRBJ2-1|NA
CASTVYNEQFF
TGTGCCAGCACCGTCTACAATGAGCAGTTCTTC
>NA|TRBV28|TRBJ2-7|NA
CASSFSSQGYEQYF
TGTGCCAGCAGTTTTTCGTCCCAGGGCTACGAGCAGTACTTC
>once|TRBV7-2|TRBJ2-7|TRBD2
CASSVLAGGPYEQYF
TGTGCCAGCAGCGTGCTAGCGGGGGGCCCCTACGAGCAGTACTTC
>NA|TRBV30|TRBJ1-5|TRBD1
CAWSDGQGNNQPQHF
TGTGCCTGGAGTGACGGACAGGGGAACAATCAGCCCCAGCATTTT
>NA|TRBV5-1|TRBJ1-1|NA
CASSDPVQGLNTEAFF
TGCGCCAGCAGCGATCCCGTGCAGGGCTTGAACACTGAAGCTTTCTTT
>NA|TRBV4-2|TRBJ2-1|NA
CASSQVGGVYNEQFF
TGTGCCAGCAGCCAAGTAGGGGGGGTTTACAATGAGCAGTTCTTC
>NA|TRBV6-1|TRBJ2-2|TRBD1
CASSEIRDRDLTGELFF
TGTGCCAGCAGTGAAATCCGGGACAGGGACCTCACCGGGGAGCTGTTTTTT
>NA|TRBV28|TRBJ1-3|NA
CASSLGQFSGNTIYF
TGTGCCAGCAGTTTAGGACAGTTCTCTGGAAACACCATATATTTT
>NA|TRBV6-2/TRBV6-3|TRBJ2-7|TRBD2
CASSLAGGSLYEQYF
TGTGCCAGCAGTCTAGCGGGGGGCTCCCTCTACGAGCAGTACTTC
>NA|TRBV6-1|TRBJ1-4|TRBD1
CASSEARTGLSEKLFF
TGTGCCAGCAGTGAAGCACGGACAGGGCTTTCTGAAAAACTGTTTTTT